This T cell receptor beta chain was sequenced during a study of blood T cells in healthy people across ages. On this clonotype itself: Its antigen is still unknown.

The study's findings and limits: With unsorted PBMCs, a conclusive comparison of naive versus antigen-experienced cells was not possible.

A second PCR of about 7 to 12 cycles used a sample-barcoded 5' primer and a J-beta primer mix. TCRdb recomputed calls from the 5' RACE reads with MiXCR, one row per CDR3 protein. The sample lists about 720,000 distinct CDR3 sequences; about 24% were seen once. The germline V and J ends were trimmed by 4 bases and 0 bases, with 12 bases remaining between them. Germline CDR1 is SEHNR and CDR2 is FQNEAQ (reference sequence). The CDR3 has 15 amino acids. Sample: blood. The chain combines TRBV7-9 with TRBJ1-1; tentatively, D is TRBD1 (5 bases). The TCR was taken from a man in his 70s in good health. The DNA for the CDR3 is TGTGCCAGCAGCTCCTGGGGGGACTTGAACACTGAAGCTTTCTTT. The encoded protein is CASSSWGDLNTEAFF.